The rows below give T cell receptor beta chains drawn from one sample of a study of cytomegalovirus exposure and HLA in healthy donors. Measured with immunoSEQ multiplex PCR; TCRdb has only the in-frame clones, and not every one. The sample records fewer than 200,000 clones, roughly 76% being singletons. The specimen was PBMCs. The receptor set was obtained from a male donor in good health and CMV-seronegative. Both conserved end residues are part of each CDR3. The order of the fields is D gene, V gene, J gene, clone size, CDR3 DNA, CDR3 protein. A D gene is named only where the DNA matches it firmly. Size is omitted from some rows. Given values are once, few, many or a class for expanded clones.

-,TRBV7-2,TRBJ1-2,-,TGTGCCAGCAGCTTCGCAATGGAGGGCTACACCTTC,CASSFAMEGYTF
-,TRBV7-7,TRBJ1-1,-,TGTGCCAGCAGCCTCGACAGGAACACTGAAGCTTTCTTT,CASSLDRNTEAFF
-,TRBV5-1,TRBJ2-3,-,TGCGCCAGCAGCTTGTCCCAGGGCGGAGTAGTAAGAATCGATACGCAGTATTTT,CASSLSQGGVVRIDTQYF
-,TRBV19,TRBJ2-2,once,TGTGCCAGTAGTATAGATCCAGGACATACCTCAACCGGGGAGCTGTTTTTT,CASSIDPGHTSTGELFF
TRBD1,TRBV2,TRBJ1-1,-,TGTGCCAGCGGAAAGGGACAGCAAAGGAACACTGAAGCTTTCTTT,CASGKGQQRNTEAFF
TRBD2,TRBV11-2,TRBJ2-7,-,TGTGCCAGCAGCTTAGGCGCGGGGGGTAGCTACGAGCAGTACTTC,CASSLGAGGSYEQYF
-,TRBV4-1,TRBJ2-7,-,TGCGCCAGCAGCCAATTCACGGGATCCTACGAGCAGTACTTC,CASSQFTGSYEQYF
TRBD1,TRBV5-4,TRBJ2-5,-,TGTGCCAGCAGCCCGGACAGGGATGAGACCCAGTACTTC,CASSPDRDETQYF
-,TRBV5-4,TRBJ2-7,-,TGTGCCAGCAGGGGGAGTGGGGTTGAGCAGTACTTC,CASRGSGVEQYF
-,TRBV7-9,TRBJ2-7,-,TGTGCCAGCAGCTTAATGGGCCACTACGAGCAGTACTTC,CASSLMGHYEQYF
-,TRBV18,TRBJ1-3,-,TGTGCCAGCTCCCCGGGGAACTCTGGAAACACCATATATTTT,CASSPGNSGNTIYF
-,TRBV5-5,TRBJ2-2,-,TGTGCCAGCAGCTTGCGGAGGGTAAACACCGGGGAGCTGTTTTTT,CASSLRRVNTGELFF
-,TRBV9,TRBJ1-6,-,TGTGCCAGCAGCCCTCGGGGGGGGCTCTTCTCACCCCTCCACTTT,CASSPRGGLFSPLHF
TRBD1,TRBV6-1,TRBJ2-3,-,TGTGCCACCCGACTACAGGGGAGCACAGATACGCAGTATTTT,CATRLQGSTDTQYF
-,TRBV6-1,TRBJ2-7,-,TGTGCCAGCAGTGCAAACCCGGGTTTCTCCTACGAGCAGTACTTC,CASSANPGFSYEQYF
TRBD1,TRBV2,TRBJ2-5,-,TGTGCCAGCAGGGTCAGGCAGGGGGCAAGGGAGACCCAGTACTTC,CASRVRQGARETQYF
TRBD1,TRBV7-2,TRBJ2-1,-,TGTGCCAGCAGCTTACCCCGGGGGACAGGGGCTAACTACAATGAGCAGTTCTTC,CASSLPRGTGANYNEQFF
TRBD1,TRBV7-9,TRBJ1-3,-,TGTGCCAGCAGCTTGCCCGACAGGGGCACTGGAAACACCATATATTTT,CASSLPDRGTGNTIYF
TRBD2,TRBV4-2,TRBJ2-3,-,TGTGCCAGCAGCCAAGAGGGAGGAGCGGGGGGCAAGGTAGATACGCAGTATTTT,CASSQEGGAGGKVDTQYF
TRBD1,TRBV2,TRBJ2-2,-,TGTGCCAGCAGTGTGGACAGGGTCTCTACCGGGGAGCTGTTTTTT,CASSVDRVSTGELFF
-,TRBV4-1,TRBJ1-2,-,TGCGCCAGCAGCCAAGCGAGAGGTTTTTTCTATGGCTACACCTTC,CASSQARGFFYGYTF
-,TRBV30,TRBJ2-2,-,TGTGCCTGGACTCCGGGGGCCGGGGAGCTGTTTTTT,CAWTPGAGELFF
TRBD1,TRBV15,TRBJ1-4,-,TGTGCCACCAGCAGACAGGGGGATAATGAAAAACTGTTTTTT,CATSRQGDNEKLFF
TRBD1,TRBV7-9,TRBJ2-2,-,TGTGCCAGCAGCGGGCTATTCGGACAGGGTCGAATTACCGGGGAGCTGTTTTTT,CASSGLFGQGRITGELFF
TRBD1,TRBV2,TRBJ2-2,-,TGTGCCAGCAGTGAACCACAGGACAGGGCGGACACCGGGGAGCTGTTTTTT,CASSEPQDRADTGELFF